This T cell receptor (beta chain) was documented in a study of T cell responses to AZD1222 COVID-19 vaccine (dated by TCRdb to the early 2020s). About the investigation overall: A total of just over 230 trial participants underwent TCR sequencing, of whom approximately 210 received two doses of AZD1222 and 26 received two doses of the MenACWY control vaccine. Trial participants were enrolled into age subgroups of 18-55, 56-69 and 70-plus years, which contained roughly 150, 30 and 60 TCR-sequenced participants, respectively.

Points on this clone: It lacks a known antigen. No per-base quality is available; no much larger clone lies one base away.

The CDR3 regions of human TCRbeta chains were analyzed by immunosequencing. In the source study's methods: TCRs in the repertoires were compared against a reference library of SARS-CoV-2-specific TCRs that had been generated with the MIRA antigen-specificity platform. Breadth was defined as the fraction of unique TCRs that were SARS-CoV-2-associated, and depth was defined as the fraction of total T cells that were SARS-CoV-2-associated. Using the MIRA data, every spike-specific TCR was mapped to the spike region that the TCR reacted to and assigned to either a CD4 or a CD8 class. Log10-transformed breadth and depth values were compared by one-way ANOVA with Sidak's multiple comparisons tests. The source is immuneACCESS, and TCRdb retained only in-frame sequences with V and J called. Part of the clones is not carried over; for the studies checked, unresolved V genes explain less than half of this, and the remainder is unexplained. V and J calls and clone size are copied from that table; D and trimming were computed from the DNA. The sample contains around 130,000 clones, roughly 92% of them found a single time. Roughly 1% of the sample lies in the top ten.

In light of the paper, this sample's time point label describes: about 28 days (+/-7) after the second vaccine dose. AZD1222 recipients with second doses at about 4 weeks or about 12 weeks were pooled, because spike-specific TCR depth and breadth did not differ between schedules. The vaccinee samples were drawn from two UK trials, COV001 and COV002, one of which was a single-blind randomized controlled phase 2/3 trial testing AZD1222 (ChAdOx1 nCoV-19) in healthy adults. Trial participant PBMC samples were collected at day 0 and day 28 after the second dose for TCRbeta chain sequencing. Findings and caveats that apply to the study as a whole: Conclusions about previously exposed vaccinees are limited, since just 6 or 7 AZD1222 recipients were seropositive for SARS-CoV-2 at baseline. After two AZD1222 doses, both the breadth and the depth of spike-specific TCRs were significantly higher than at day 0 and than in MenACWY recipients. The vaccine-associated CD4 TCRs covered the entire spike protein, and the dominant responses fell in regions 160-218 and 743-854. In the small 56-69-year group, the increase in depth fell short of significance, most likely because of low power. Participants were mostly white British, with more females than males. The authors suggested clonal diversity may have been underestimated. Reportedly, almost half of the unique spike-specific TCRs recognized epitopes lying outside the regions that are mutated in the B.1.351 and B.1.1.7 variants. Because no day 14 peak-response samples were available, repertoires were characterized only after the peak T cell response.

From the germline V gene, CDR1 is SGDLS and CDR2 is YYNGEE. From cysteine to phenylalanine, the CDR3 is 14 amino acids long. Only the CDR3 region is kept as DNA, spanning 42 bases read in frame from base 1. Deletion took 0 bases off V and 2 bases off J, with a span of 7 bases between the germline ends. This sequence was found in an adult who received the AZD1222 COVID-19 vaccine. The rearrangement joined TRBV9 to TRBJ2-3; the D gene cannot be named for sure. Sequences were derived from peripheral blood, sampled 28 days after the second AZD1222 dose. The encoded CDR3 is CASSVVPNTDTQYF. Read as DNA, the sequence is TGTGCCAGCAGCGTAGTTCCTAACACAGATACGCAGTATTTT.